This T cell receptor beta chain was recovered during a study of blood T cells in healthy people across ages. For the second PCR, which ran for about 6 to 11 cycles, a sample-barcoded 5' primer and a J-beta primer mix were used. Via MiXCR, TCRdb re-called the 5' RACE reads, giving one row per CDR3 protein. This table holds hundreds of thousands of distinct CDR3 sequences, under 65% found once. Study results and limitations: Percentage of naive T cells showed a strong correlation with TCR beta diversity. The CMV status of each donor remained undetermined, and this could have confounded shifts in expanded clonotypes.

Points on this clonotype: Its antigen is undetermined.

The sequenced sample consisted of blood. The source of this sequence is a woman older than 75 in good health.

The CDR3 region has the DNA TGTGCCACCAGTGATCCACCTAGCACAGATACGCAGTATTTT. Translating gives CATSDPPSTDTQYF. The chain is built from TRBV24-1 and TRBJ2-3; D remains unclear. Trimming pared 3 bases from V and 0 bases from J, leaving 6 bases between. This CDR3 is 14 amino acids long. Germline V gene data show CDR1 as KGHDR and CDR2 as SFDVKD.